One sample yielded the 15 T cell receptor beta chains listed below, sequenced in a study of blood T cells in healthy people across ages. Next came a second PCR, run for about 6 to 12 cycles, which used a sample-barcoded 5' primer along with a J-beta primer mix. TCRdb re-derived calls from the 5' RACE reads in MiXCR, one entry per CDR3 protein. In the table there are approximately 770,000 distinct CDR3 sequences, roughly 60% of which are singletons. Sample: blood. All receptors derive from a man younger than 40 in good health.

This clonotype was counted ten times or more. This chain connects TRBV6-5 to TRBJ2-5; TRBD2 aligns across 12 bases. The germline V gene has CDR1 MNHEY and CDR2 SVGAGI. V dropped 6 bases and J dropped 5; count of bases not matched to a gene: 4. The CDR3 runs to 14 residues. The CDR3 DNA reads as TGTGCCAGCAGGATGACTAGCGGGAGTGAGACCCAGTACTTC. Its protein product is CASRMTSGSETQYF.

The table lists this clonotype with a few counts. V is TRBV15 and J is TRBJ2-5, with D tentatively TRBD1 (5 bases). The length of the CDR3 is 16 residues. CDR1 and CDR2 from the germline V gene are LNHNV and YYDKDF (reference sequence). The V end lost 0 bases, the J end lost 4 bases, and 15 bases lay between the germline ends. The CDR3 DNA sequence: TGTGCCACCAGCAGAGATCAGGGATTCCTAGGAGAGACCCAGTACTTC. Protein sequence: CATSRDQGFLGETQYF.

V usage is TRBV19 and J usage is TRBJ2-6; the D gene is possibly TRBD2 (6 bases). V lost 3 bases and J 1 base, leaving 7 bases between the germline ends. The CDR3 loop spans 15 amino acids. In germline, CDR1 is LNHDA, CDR2 SQIVND (reference sequence). CDR3 protein: CASSMAGSGANVLTF. DNA for the CDR3: TGTGCCAGTAGTATGGCGGGGTCTGGGGCCAACGTCCTGACTTTC.

The genes are TRBV29-1 and TRBJ1-4; tentative D call: TRBD1 (6 bases). V lost 3 bases to trimming and J lost 8 bases, with 16 bases between them. Per germline, CDR1 SQVTM and CDR2 ANQGSEA. The CDR3 totals 14 residues. The CDR3 spells CSVDVYGGHEKLFF. CDR3 nucleotide sequence: TGCAGCGTTGACGTATACGGGGGGCACGAAAAACTGTTTTTT.

This clonotype appeared once. This chain uses TRBV28 with TRBJ2-1, with D perhaps matching TRBD2 (6 bases). CDR3 size: 17 residues. The V gene's germline CDR1 is MDHEN and CDR2 SYDVKM. Trimming took 3 bases from V and 5 from J, leaving 20 bases between them. The CDR3 loop is CASSFRVGGIVDNEQFF. The CDR3 nucleotides read TGTGCCAGCAGTTTTCGGGTTGGCGGGATTGTCGACAATGAGCAGTTCTTC.

This clonotype came up a few times. The chain employs TRBV7-2 and TRBJ2-1; 10 nucleotides match TRBD1. The CDR3 loop spans 16 amino acids. The germline V gene has CDR1 SGHTA and CDR2 FQGNSA. V lost 5 bases to trimming and J lost 7 bases; unmatched junction nucleotides: 11. DNA of the CDR3: TGTGCCAGCAGCCCGACGCTGGGACAGGGGTTAAATGAGCAGTTCTTC. It encodes CASSPTLGQGLNEQFF.

The V call is TRBV10-2, the J call TRBJ2-7; D is uncertain. Germline V lookup: CDR1 WSHSY, CDR2 SAAADI. The CDR3 extends over 12 amino acids. V was clipped by 1 base and J by 7 bases, with 8 bases between them. CDR3 amino acids: CASSEWASEQYF. DNA for the CDR3: TGCGCCAGCAGTGAGTGGGCGTCGGAGCAGTACTTC.

The rearrangement joins TRBV4-3 to TRBJ2-3, with 8 bases aligning to TRBD2. Trimming cost V 3 bases and J 0 bases; bases outside gene matches: 5. The V gene's germline CDR1 is LGHNA and CDR2 YSLEER. The CDR3 is 16 residues long. CDR3 region: CASSQPAGASTDTQYF. For the CDR3, the DNA is TGCGCCAGCAGCCAGCCAGCGGGGGCTAGCACAGATACGCAGTATTTT.

The chain joins TRBV6-4 to TRBJ2-1; a weak D match, TRBD2 (7 bases). The germline gives CDR1 MRHNA, CDR2 SNTAGT. Between the trimmed V and J ends, which lost 2 bases and 4 bases, there was a span of 12 bases. This CDR3 is built from 15 residues. Here the CDR3 DNA reads TGTGCCAGCAGTGACCGCGGGGGACAATACAATGAGCAGTTCTTC. Translated: CASSDRGGQYNEQFF.

V usage is TRBV6-1 and J usage is TRBJ2-5; possible D gene TRBD2, 6 bases. V was shortened by 5 bases and J by 7 bases, with 17 bases between the two germline ends. CDR1 is MNHNS, CDR2 SASEGT, per germline. This CDR3 has 14 amino acids. Written as DNA, the CDR3 is TGTGCCAGCAGTCAAGAAGGGGTCGGGGGGACCCAGTACTTC. Its translation is CASSQEGVGGTQYF.

Notes on this clonotype: One end of the junction fails to match germline, which may point to a read error. The V and J genes are TRBV12-3 or TRBV12-4 and TRBJ1-4; D call uncertain. This CDR3 region has 13 residues. DNA of the CDR3: TGTGCCAGCAGTCTTGCAACTAAGGAAAAACTGTTTTTT. Translating it yields CASSLATKEKLFF.

The gene calls are TRBV29-1 and TRBJ2-5; 9 bases map to TRBD2. This CDR3 region has 14 residues. J was trimmed by 4 bases and V by 3 bases; bases with no gene match: 6. Germline loops: CDR1 SQVTM, CDR2 ANQGSEA. The CDR3 coding sequence is TGCAGCGTTGATGTGGCGGGAGGGGGAGAGACCCAGTACTTC. Its protein product is CSVDVAGGGETQYF.

This chain uses TRBV15 with TRBJ2-2; no definite D call. The CDR3 loop spans 13 amino acids. The V and J ends lost 0 bases and 6 bases respectively, with 5 bases between them. Germline values: CDR1 LNHNV, CDR2 YYDKDF (reference sequence). CDR3 amino acids: CATSRDRAGELFF. The CDR3 DNA sequence: TGTGCCACCAGCAGAGATCGTGCCGGGGAGCTGTTTTTT. Drawing the rest from reference TRBV15 and TRBJ2-2, the complete variable domain is DAMVIQNPRYQVTQFGKPVTLSCSQTLNHNVMYWYQQKSSQAPKLLFHYYDKDFNNEADTPDNFQSRRPNTSFCFLDIRSPGLGDTAMYLCATSRDRAGELFFGEGSRLTVL.

The chain employs TRBV29-1 and TRBJ2-7, with 9 bases that match TRBD1. V was clipped by 4 bases and J by 2 bases; unmatched bases: 6. The CDR3 runs 14 residues. CDR1 is SQVTM, CDR2 ANQGSEA, per germline. CDR3 in amino acids: CSVGGGTGPYEQYF. For the CDR3, the DNA is TGCAGCGTTGGGGGCGGGACAGGGCCCTACGAGCAGTACTTC.

The rearrangement links TRBV28 to TRBJ2-5; 10 bases align to TRBD2. V lost 6 bases, J lost 2 bases, and 6 bases stayed unmatched. The CDR3 consists of 15 residues. In germline, CDR1 is MDHEN, CDR2 SYDVKM. DNA of the CDR3: TGTGCCAGCAGGAAACGGACTAGCGGACAAGAGACCCAGTACTTC. As protein: CASRKRTSGQETQYF. The full variable domain, rest sourced from reference TRBV28 and TRBJ2-5, is DVKVTQSSRYLVKRTGEKVFLECVQDMDHENMFWYRQDPGLGLRLIYFSYDVKMKEKGDIPEGYSVSREKKERFSLILESASTNQTSMYLCASRKRTSGQETQYFGPGTRLLVL.